Listed here is a single TCR beta chain. Participant age was about 18 to 89 years, and participants resided in roughly 25 US areas. This entry comes from a study of blood T cell repertoires in COVID-19. Study as a whole: T cells, B-cell-depleted T cells, or PBMCs supplied cDNA or gDNA.

Original methodology: Estimates of nucleated cell counts were drawn from the amplification of reference gene primers. This table comes from immunoSEQ multiplex PCR, and its TCRdb copy is limited to in-frame clones, with some not included. That table is the source of V, J and clone size, and D and trimming were worked out from the DNA. The sample shows about 350,000 clones, about nine tenths of them seen only once. Trimming removed 3 bases from V and 3 bases from J, with 12 bases in between. Germline CDR1 and CDR2: SEHNR and FQNEAQ (reference sequence). The CDR3 covers 14 residues. The source is a woman under 40 who had been exposed to COVID-19. Input material: PBMCs or T cells enriched from blood (not recorded which). This chain uses TRBV7-9 with TRBJ2-7; TRBD2 might be the D (6 bases). CDR3 sequence: CASSFGQGGYEQYF. In DNA, the CDR3 is TGTGCCAGCAGCTTCGGCCAGGGAGGCTACGAGCAGTACTTC.